The subject of this entry is one T cell receptor (beta chain). This entry is derived from a study of blood T cell repertoires in COVID-19. Whole-study context: T cells, B-cell-depleted T cells, or PBMCs provided the cDNA or gDNA that served as material.

This CDR3 spans 15 amino acids. In germline, CDR1 is LNHDA, CDR2 SQIVND (reference sequence). Trimming at V came to 3 bases and at J to 6 bases, leaving 3 bases not matched to a gene. In the authors' methods: For nucleated cells, counts were estimated from reference gene primer amplification. Assay used: immunoSEQ multiplex PCR; TCRdb lists only in-frame clones, some missing. D and trimming were read from the DNA, whereas the V and J calls and clone size are those reported in that table. The sample lists about 130,000 clones, approximately 86% occurring once. The chain links TRBV19 to TRBJ1-5, with 12 bases that match TRBD1. The source is a woman aged 50 to 60 who had recovered from COVID-19. The sample taken for sequencing was PBMCs or T cells enriched from blood (not recorded which). The DNA of the CDR3 is TGTGCCAGTAGTATCGGGACAGGGGGCCGTCAGCCCCAGCATTTT. It encodes CASSIGTGGRQPQHF.